This TCR beta chain was recorded in a study of T cell responses to AZD1222 COVID-19 vaccine. Findings of the study overall: Only six or seven AZD1222 recipients tested seropositive at baseline.

Data came from immunoSEQ multiplex PCR; TCRdb stores just in-frame clones and leaves some out. The sample lists 80,000 or so clones; 90% were seen once. V was pared by 7 bases and J by 1 base, with 11 bases between. The CDR3 extends over 14 amino acids. Per germline, CDR1 KGHDR and CDR2 SFDVKD. About this clone: The antigen remains undetermined.

This sequence joins TRBV24-1 and TRBJ2-3; D might be TRBD2 (5 bases). The sequences come from peripheral blood, collected 28 days after the second AZD1222 dose. The TCR sequence derives from an adult who received the AZD1222 COVID-19 vaccine. The CDR3 coding sequence is TGTGCCACCAGGGACCCGAGGGGCACAGATACGCAGTATTTT. Encoded protein: CATRDPRGTDTQYF.